This T cell receptor beta chain was found in a study of cytomegalovirus exposure and HLA in healthy donors. Study-level results: In a later analysis, at a false discovery rate of 0.05, roughly 17,000 TCR beta sequences matched HLA alleles. It was reported that the classifier diagnosed cytomegalovirus status with high specificity and sensitivity in both the original and validation cohorts. A later analysis found most CMV-associated TCR beta chains apparently HLA-restricted. A few CMV-associated chains proved CMV antigen-specific in vitro.

Only a few counts were recorded for this clone. Antigen: not known. The V segment lost 0 bases and the J segment 2 bases; nucleotides outside the gene matches: 5. This CDR3 comprises 16 residues. CDR1 is SGHNT, CDR2 YYREEE, per germline (reference sequence). PCR involved 60 Vbeta and 13 Jbeta primers. The method was immunoSEQ multiplex PCR; TCRdb's version includes in-frame clones alone and lacks a portion of them. The repertoire consists of around 170,000 clones, with 80% occurring once and the leading ten covering approximately 5.1%. The rearrangement links TRBV5-4 to TRBJ2-7; 10 nucleotides align to TRBD1. The sequenced sample consisted of PBMCs. The sequence was collected from a man between 40 and 49 years old in good health and CMV-seronegative. CDR3 in DNA: TGTGCCAGCAGCTTGGCGGGACAGGGGCTTGCCTACGAGCAGTACTTC. This sequence encodes CASSLAGQGLAYEQYF.